The rows below give T cell receptor beta chains drawn from one sample of a study of blood T cell repertoires in COVID-19. The assay was immunoSEQ multiplex PCR, and TCRdb's table has in-frame clones only and misses some. The sample includes roughly 250,000 clones, approximately 86% of them seen just once. The sequenced sample consisted of peripheral blood. The receptors were sampled from a woman aged 55-75 years with active or convalescent COVID-19. The CDR3 runs from the conserved cysteine through the conserved F or W. A D gene is named only where the DNA matches it firmly. Only some rows state a clone size, as once, few, many or a class for expanded clones.

NA	TRBJ2-7	TRBV6-6	13	TRBD1	CASSTDRGYEQYF	TGTGCCAGCAGTACCGACAGGGGATACGAGCAGTACTTC
NA	TRBJ2-1	TRBV5-5	15	NA	CASSSGSAGRREQFF	TGTGCCAGCAGCTCAGGCAGCGCGGGACGTAGGGAGCAGTTCTTC
NA	TRBJ2-3	TRBV27	12	NA	CASSLTGVAQYF	TGTGCCAGCAGTTTAACGGGAGTTGCGCAGTATTTT
NA	TRBJ1-2	TRBV6-5	15	TRBD1	CASRSDRGLNYGYTF	TGTGCCAGCAGGTCGGACAGGGGGCTGAACTATGGCTACACCTTC
NA	TRBJ1-3	TRBV28	16	NA	CATMIQGAVSGNTIYF	TGTGCCACCATGATCCAGGGTGCCGTCTCTGGAAACACCATATATTTT
few	TRBJ1-1	TRBV12-3/TRBV12-4	13	NA	CASGRGMGTEAFF	TGTGCCAGCGGGCGGGGGATGGGCACTGAAGCTTTCTTT
NA	TRBJ2-5	TRBV7-9	18	TRBD2	CASSLPSGASGGQETQYF	TGTGCCAGCAGCTTACCGAGTGGGGCTAGCGGGGGGCAAGAGACCCAGTACTTC
few	TRBJ2-1	TRBV11-2	16	TRBD2	CASSLGGTRPSNEQFF	TGTGCCAGCAGCTTAGGTGGGACTAGGCCCAGCAATGAGCAGTTCTTC
NA	TRBJ1-1	TRBV19	16	TRBD1	CASSIGPTGRRAEAFF	TGTGCCAGTAGTATAGGCCCGACAGGGAGGAGGGCTGAAGCTTTCTTT
NA	TRBJ1-1	TRBV19	12	NA	CASSTGRWEAFF	TGTGCCAGTTCGACAGGCCGCTGGGAAGCTTTCTTT
NA	TRBJ2-1	TRBV14	17	TRBD1	CASSQVLWLADRGEQFF	TGTGCCAGCAGCCAAGTACTCTGGCTAGCCGACAGGGGTGAGCAGTTCTTC
NA	TRBJ2-1	TRBV2	15	TRBD2	CASSESRGAYNEQFF	TGTGCCAGCAGTGAGTCGCGGGGGGCATACAATGAGCAGTTCTTC
NA	TRBJ2-1	TRBV5-6	14	NA	CASSLAGSYNEQFF	TGTGCCAGCAGCTTGGCCGGCTCCTACAATGAGCAGTTCTTC
NA	TRBJ2-3	TRBV2	14	NA	CASSDSISAYTQYF	TGTGCCAGCAGTGATTCTATTAGCGCCTATACGCAGTATTTT
NA	TRBJ1-5	TRBV7-9	14	TRBD1	CASSLGQGDQPQHF	TGTGCCAGCAGCTTGGGACAGGGCGATCAGCCCCAGCATTTT
NA	TRBJ2-2	TRBV25-1	15	TRBD1	CASAAMQGDTGELFF	TGTGCCAGCGCTGCTATGCAGGGGGATACCGGGGAGCTGTTTTTT